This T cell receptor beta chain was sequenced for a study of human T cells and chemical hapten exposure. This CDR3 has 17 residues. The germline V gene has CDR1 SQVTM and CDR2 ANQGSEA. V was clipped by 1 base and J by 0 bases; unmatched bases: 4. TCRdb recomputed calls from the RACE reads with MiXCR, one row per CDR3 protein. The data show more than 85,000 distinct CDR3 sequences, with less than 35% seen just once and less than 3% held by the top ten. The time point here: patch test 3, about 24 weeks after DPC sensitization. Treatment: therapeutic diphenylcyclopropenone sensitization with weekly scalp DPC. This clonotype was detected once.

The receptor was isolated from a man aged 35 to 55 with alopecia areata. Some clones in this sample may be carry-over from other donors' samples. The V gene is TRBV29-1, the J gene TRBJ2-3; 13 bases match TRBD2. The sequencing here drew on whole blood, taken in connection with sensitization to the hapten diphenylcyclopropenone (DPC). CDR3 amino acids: CSVEGTSGSISTDTQYF. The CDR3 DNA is TGCAGCGTTGAAGGGACTAGCGGGAGTATTAGCACAGATACGCAGTATTTT.